One T cell receptor (beta chain) is described in this entry. What it binds is unknown. Sequencing was performed with immunoSEQ multiplex PCR; in TCRdb, only in-frame clones are kept and a portion is missing. The table records 100,000 to 150,000 clones, about 90% of them present only once. This sample is part of a study of T cell responses to AZD1222 COVID-19 vaccine. Whole-study results and caveats: White British ancestry dominated among donors, who included more females, and clonal diversity was possibly underestimated.

This CDR3 has 13 residues. The germline V gene encodes CDR1 SGDLS and CDR2 YYNGEE. V gave up 3 bases and J gave up 6 bases, with 13 bases separating them. The clonotype comes from an adult in good health. This rearrangement joins TRBV9 to TRBJ2-7; D possibly matches TRBD1 or TRBD2 (5 bases each). The sequenced sample was peripheral blood, obtained on day 0 of MenACWY control vaccination. CDR3: CASSAGDLSEQYF. Here the CDR3 DNA reads TGTGCCAGCAGCGCCGGGGACCTTAGCGAGCAGTACTTC.